These 9 T cell receptor beta chains came from one sample sequenced in a study of shared clonotypes between healthy human individuals. Using immunoSEQ multiplex PCR, the repertoire was profiled, and TCRdb retains in-frame clones only, with some absent. The sample includes 2 million to 2.5 million clones, 85% to 95% seen only once; the top ten take around 0.35%. The material sequenced was naive CD4+ T cells from PBMCs. Noted subset: CD45RA+ positively selected. All receptors come from a man younger than 35 in good health. Some clones in this sample may be carry-over from other donors' samples.

The V call is TRBV7-9, the J call TRBJ1-5; no clear D. The CDR3 covers 15 residues. Germline V gene lookup returns CDR1 SEHNR and CDR2 FQNEAQ (reference sequence). V was clipped by 5 bases and J by 0 bases, with 11 bases between them. CDR3 residues: CASSRGENSNQPQHF. In nucleotides, the CDR3 is TGTGCCAGCAGCCGGGGAGAGAATAGCAATCAGCCCCAGCATTTT.

This sequence joins TRBV6-5 and TRBJ2-7, with TRBD1 matching 7 bases. This CDR3 has 13 residues. CDR1 is MNHEY and CDR2 is SVGAGI in the germline V gene. V was pared by 8 bases and J by 3 bases, with 7 bases of the junction left unmatched. CDR3 coding DNA: TGTGCCAGCGGACACAGGGGACACTACGAGCAGTACTTC. Translated: CASGHRGHYEQYF.

The chain carries TRBV28 and TRBJ2-3; no reliable D call. Germline CDR1 reads MDHEN; CDR2 reads SYDVKM. V lost 5 bases, J lost 0 bases, and 12 bases lay in between. The CDR3 totals 15 residues. The CDR3 DNA follows: TGTGCCAGCAGTGAACCGACAAGTAGCACAGATACGCAGTATTTT. Its translation is CASSEPTSSTDTQYF.

The chain recombines TRBV2 with TRBJ2-7; D may be TRBD2 (6 bases). V was clipped by 8 bases and J by 2 bases, with 16 bases between them. CDR1 and CDR2 from the germline V gene are SNHLY and FYNNEI. The CDR3 has 14 residues. This CDR3 reads CASGFGGEAYEQYF. DNA of the CDR3: TGTGCCAGCGGCTTCGGGGGAGAAGCCTACGAGCAGTACTTC.

This chain joins TRBV7-9 and TRBJ2-1; TRBD2 matches 13 bases. Germline V gene lookup returns CDR1 SEHNR and CDR2 FQNEAQ (reference sequence). CDR3 length: 13 amino acids. The junction had 5 bases not matched to a gene; V was cut back by 10 bases and J by 8 bases. The DNA for the CDR3 is TGTGCCACCCGGACTAGCGGGGGCTATGAGCAGTTCTTC. Protein sequence: CATRTSGGYEQFF.

V and J are TRBV14 and TRBJ1-3; D unresolved. The CDR3 length is 14 residues. Trimming left V 4 bases short and J 0 bases short, with 7 bases between. CDR1 and CDR2 (germline): SGHDN, FVKESK. The CDR3 DNA sequence: TGTGCCAGCAGCCGGAGTCGCTCTGGAAACACCATATATTTT. The encoded protein is CASSRSRSGNTIYF.

Only one count was recorded for this clone. The rearrangement links TRBV6-5 to TRBJ1-6, with D unclear. V lost 10 bases and J lost 9, with 13 bases in between. This CDR3 spans 12 amino acids. CDR1 and CDR2 from the germline V gene are MNHEY and SVGAGI. The CDR3 DNA follows: TGTGCCACCCGGGTCGGGGTTTCACCCCTCCACTTT. Its protein product is CATRVGVSPLHF.

The chain carries TRBV7-2 and TRBJ2-1; TRBD2 agrees at 10 bases. CDR1 and CDR2 (germline): SGHTA, FQGNSA. J lost 7 bases, V lost 5 bases, and 8 bases had no gene match. CDR3 length: 15 amino acids. CDR3 nucleotides: TGTGCCAGCAGCCCCGGGACTAGCGAAGGAAATGAGCAGTTCTTC. The encoded protein is CASSPGTSEGNEQFF.

The rearrangement joins TRBV29-1 to TRBJ2-1; 7 nucleotides match TRBD1. The CDR3 length is 14 residues. From germline, CDR1 is SQVTM and CDR2 ANQGSEA. V lost 6 bases, J lost 7 bases, and 12 bases stayed unmatched. In DNA form, the CDR3 reads TGCAGCGTCGCGGACAGGACACGACGGAATGAGCAGTTCTTC. It yields the protein CSVADRTRRNEQFF.